The table lists the clone carrying this TCR beta chain with a few counts. The sample originates from a study of blood T cell repertoires in COVID-19. Original processing methods: For nucleated cells, counts were estimated from reference gene primer amplification. Libraries were prepared by immunoSEQ multiplex PCR; TCRdb keeps only in-frame clonotypes and omits some of them. From that table come the V and J calls and clone size; the DNA was used to work out D and trimming. The table lists about 99,000 clones, 82% of them singletons. This CDR3 comprises 17 residues. Germline CDR1 SGHNT, CDR2 YENEEA. V was pared by 4 bases and J by 0 bases, with 17 bases between.

This TCR was recovered from a man in his fifties or sixties with acute or convalescent COVID-19. The chain couples TRBV11-3 to TRBJ2-3, with D maybe TRBD2 (6 bases). The sequencing input was peripheral blood. The CDR3 nucleotides read TGTGCCAGCAGCTCCGGCCACCGGGACTTTAGCACAGATACGCAGTATTTT. Amino acids: CASSSGHRDFSTDTQYF.